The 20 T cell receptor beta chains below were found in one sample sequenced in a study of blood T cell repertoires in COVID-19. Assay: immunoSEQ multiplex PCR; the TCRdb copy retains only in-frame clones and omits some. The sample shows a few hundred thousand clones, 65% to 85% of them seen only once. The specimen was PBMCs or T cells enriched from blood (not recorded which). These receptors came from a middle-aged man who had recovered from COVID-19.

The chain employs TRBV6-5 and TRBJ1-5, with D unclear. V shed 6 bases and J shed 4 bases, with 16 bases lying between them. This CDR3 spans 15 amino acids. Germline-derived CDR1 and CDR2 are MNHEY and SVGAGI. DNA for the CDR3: TGTGCCAGCAGCCGCCTTCGAGGAGGGAATCAGCCCCAGCATTTT. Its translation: CASSRLRGGNQPQHF.

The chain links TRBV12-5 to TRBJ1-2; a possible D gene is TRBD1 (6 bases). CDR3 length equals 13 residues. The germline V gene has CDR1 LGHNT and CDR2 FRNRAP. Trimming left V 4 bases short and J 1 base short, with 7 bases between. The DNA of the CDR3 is TGTGCTAGTGGTTCGGACAGTAACTATGGCTACACCTTC. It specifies CASGSDSNYGYTF.

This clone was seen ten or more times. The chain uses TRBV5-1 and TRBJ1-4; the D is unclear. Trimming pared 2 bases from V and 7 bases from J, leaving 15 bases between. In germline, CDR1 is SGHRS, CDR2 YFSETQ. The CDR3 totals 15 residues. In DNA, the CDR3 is TGCGCCAGCAGCTTTGGGGATCTGGGGAGTGAAAAACTGTTTTTT. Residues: CASSFGDLGSEKLFF.

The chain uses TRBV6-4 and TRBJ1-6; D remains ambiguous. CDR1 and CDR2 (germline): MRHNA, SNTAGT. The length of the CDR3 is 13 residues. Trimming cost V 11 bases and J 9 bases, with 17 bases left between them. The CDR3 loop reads CACLPRSGSPLHF. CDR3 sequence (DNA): TGTGCCTGCCTTCCTCGGTCGGGTTCACCCCTCCACTTT.

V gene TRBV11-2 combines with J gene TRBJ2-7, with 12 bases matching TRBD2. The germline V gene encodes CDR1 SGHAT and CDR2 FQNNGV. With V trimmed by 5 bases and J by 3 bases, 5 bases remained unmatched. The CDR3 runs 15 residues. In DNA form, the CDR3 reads TGTGCCAGCAGCCAACAACTAGCGGGGGGCTACGAGCAGTACTTC. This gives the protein CASSQQLAGGYEQYF.

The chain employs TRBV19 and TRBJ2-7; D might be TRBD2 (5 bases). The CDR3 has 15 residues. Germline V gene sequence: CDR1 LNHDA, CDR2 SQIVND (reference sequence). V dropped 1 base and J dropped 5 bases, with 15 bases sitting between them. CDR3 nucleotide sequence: TGTGCCAGTAGTATAGGACGTAACGGGGTCGACGAGCAGTACTTC. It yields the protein CASSIGRNGVDEQYF.

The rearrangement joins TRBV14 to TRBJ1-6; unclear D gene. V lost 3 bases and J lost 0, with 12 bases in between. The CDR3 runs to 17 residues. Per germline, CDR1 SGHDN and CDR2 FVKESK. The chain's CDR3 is CASSHHPISSYNSPLHF. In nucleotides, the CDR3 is TGTGCCAGCAGCCACCACCCTATTAGCTCCTATAATTCACCCCTCCACTTT.

In DNA form, the CDR3 reads TGTGCCAGCAGTGGGGCGTATAGCAATCAGCCCCAGCATTTT. This codes for CASSGAYSNQPQHF. The chain is built from TRBV2 and TRBJ1-5; unclear D gene. The ends were cut back, 4 bases at V and 0 bases at J, with 7 bases in the middle. Germline V CDR1 and CDR2: SNHLY, FYNNEI. The CDR3 extends over 14 amino acids.

The DNA of the CDR3 is TGCAGCGTTGTAGGCGACTCATACAATGAGCAGTTCTTC. Encoded protein: CSVVGDSYNEQFF. This chain uses TRBV29-1 with TRBJ2-1; D is ambiguous. This CDR3 comprises 13 residues. Germline assignment: CDR1 SQVTM and CDR2 ANQGSEA. The V gene lost 4 bases and the J gene lost 4 bases, with 11 bases spanning the gap.

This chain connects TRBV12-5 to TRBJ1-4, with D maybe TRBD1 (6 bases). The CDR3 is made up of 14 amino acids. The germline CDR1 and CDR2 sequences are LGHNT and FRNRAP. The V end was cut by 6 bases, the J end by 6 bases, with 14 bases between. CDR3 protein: CASGPQGSHEKLFF. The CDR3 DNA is TGTGCTAGTGGGCCACAGGGTTCCCATGAAAAACTGTTTTTT.

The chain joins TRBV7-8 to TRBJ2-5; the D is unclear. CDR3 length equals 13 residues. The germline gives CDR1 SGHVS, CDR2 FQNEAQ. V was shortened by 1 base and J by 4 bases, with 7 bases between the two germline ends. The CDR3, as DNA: TGTGCCAGCAGCTTAGTCAGGCGAGAGACCCAGTACTTC. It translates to CASSLVRRETQYF.

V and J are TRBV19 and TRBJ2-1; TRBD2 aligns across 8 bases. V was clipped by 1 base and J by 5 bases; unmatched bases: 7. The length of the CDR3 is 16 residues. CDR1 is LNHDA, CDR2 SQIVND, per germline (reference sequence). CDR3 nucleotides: TGTGCCAGTAGTATAGCTCGGCGGGGGGATCACAATGAGCAGTTCTTC. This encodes CASSIARRGDHNEQFF.

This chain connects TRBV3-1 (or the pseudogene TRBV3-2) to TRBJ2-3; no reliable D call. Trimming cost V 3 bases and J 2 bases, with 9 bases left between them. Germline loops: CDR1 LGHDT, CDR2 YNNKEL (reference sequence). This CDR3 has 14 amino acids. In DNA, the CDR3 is TGTGCCAGCAGCCATCAGCGCCTCACAGATACGCAGTATTTT. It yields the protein CASSHQRLTDTQYF.

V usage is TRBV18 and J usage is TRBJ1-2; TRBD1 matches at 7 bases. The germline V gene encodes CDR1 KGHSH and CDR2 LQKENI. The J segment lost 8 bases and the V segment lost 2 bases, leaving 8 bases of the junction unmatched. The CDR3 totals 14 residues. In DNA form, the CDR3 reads TGTGCCAGCTCACCAGGGTCACAGGGGAAAGGCTACACCTTC. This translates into CASSPGSQGKGYTF.

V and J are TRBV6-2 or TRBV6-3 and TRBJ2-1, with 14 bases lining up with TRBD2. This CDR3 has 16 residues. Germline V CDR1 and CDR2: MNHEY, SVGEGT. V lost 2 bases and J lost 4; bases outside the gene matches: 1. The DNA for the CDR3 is TGTGCCAGCAGTTACGGGACTAGCGGGAGATACAATGAGCAGTTCTTC. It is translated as CASSYGTSGRYNEQFF.

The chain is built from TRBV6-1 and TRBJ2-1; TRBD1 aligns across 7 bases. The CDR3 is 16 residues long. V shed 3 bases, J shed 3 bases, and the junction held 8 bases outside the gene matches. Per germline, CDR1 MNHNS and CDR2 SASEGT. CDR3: CASSDRGQFVYNEQFF. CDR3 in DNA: TGTGCCAGCAGTGACCGGGGACAGTTCGTCTACAATGAGCAGTTCTTC.

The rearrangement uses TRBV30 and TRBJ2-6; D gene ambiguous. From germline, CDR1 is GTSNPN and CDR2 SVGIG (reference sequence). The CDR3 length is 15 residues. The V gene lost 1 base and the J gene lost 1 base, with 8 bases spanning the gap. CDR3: CAWSALKSGANVLTF. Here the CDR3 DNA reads TGTGCCTGGAGTGCGCTAAAATCTGGGGCCAACGTCCTGACTTTC.

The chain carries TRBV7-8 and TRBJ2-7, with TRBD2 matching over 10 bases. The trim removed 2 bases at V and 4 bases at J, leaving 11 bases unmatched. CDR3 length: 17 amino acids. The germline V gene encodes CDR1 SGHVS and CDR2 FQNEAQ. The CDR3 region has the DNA TGTGCCAGCAGCTTATATCTAGCGGGGGTCGGGATTTACGAGCAGTACTTC. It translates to CASSLYLAGVGIYEQYF. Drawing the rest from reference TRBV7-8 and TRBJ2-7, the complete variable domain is GAGVSQSPRYKVAKRGQDVALRCDPISGHVSLFWYQQALGQGPEFLTYFQNEAQLDKSGLPSDRFFAERPEGSVSTLKIQRTQQEDSAVYLCASSLYLAGVGIYEQYFGPGTRLTVT.

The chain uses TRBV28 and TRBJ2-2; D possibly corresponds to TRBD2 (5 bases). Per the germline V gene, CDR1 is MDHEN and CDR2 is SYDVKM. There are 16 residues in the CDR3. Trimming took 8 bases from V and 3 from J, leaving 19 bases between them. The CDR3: CASGEGRGWDTGELFF. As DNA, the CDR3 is TGTGCCAGCGGCGAGGGCAGAGGGTGGGACACCGGGGAGCTGTTTTTT. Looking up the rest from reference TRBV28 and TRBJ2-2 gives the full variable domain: DVKVTQSSRYLVKRTGEKVFLECVQDMDHENMFWYRQDPGLGLRLIYFSYDVKMKEKGDIPEGYSVSREKKERFSLILESASTNQTSMYLCASGEGRGWDTGELFFGEGSRLTVL.

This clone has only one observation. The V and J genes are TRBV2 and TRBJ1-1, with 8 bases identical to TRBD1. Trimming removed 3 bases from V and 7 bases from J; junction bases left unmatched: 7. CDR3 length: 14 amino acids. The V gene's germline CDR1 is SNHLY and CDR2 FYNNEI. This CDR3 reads CASSDPDRVREAFF. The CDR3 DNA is TGTGCCAGCAGTGACCCGGACAGGGTGCGTGAAGCTTTCTTT.